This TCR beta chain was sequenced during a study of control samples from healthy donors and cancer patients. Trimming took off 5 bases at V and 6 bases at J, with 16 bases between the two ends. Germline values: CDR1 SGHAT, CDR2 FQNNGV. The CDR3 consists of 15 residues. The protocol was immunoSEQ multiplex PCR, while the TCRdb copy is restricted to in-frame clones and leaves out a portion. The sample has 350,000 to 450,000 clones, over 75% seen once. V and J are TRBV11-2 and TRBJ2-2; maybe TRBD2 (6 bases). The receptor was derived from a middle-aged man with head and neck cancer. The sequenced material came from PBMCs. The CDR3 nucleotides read TGTGCCAGCAGCCCTAGAAGGGACTCGTCCGGGGAGCTGTTTTTT. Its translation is CASSPRRDSSGELFF.